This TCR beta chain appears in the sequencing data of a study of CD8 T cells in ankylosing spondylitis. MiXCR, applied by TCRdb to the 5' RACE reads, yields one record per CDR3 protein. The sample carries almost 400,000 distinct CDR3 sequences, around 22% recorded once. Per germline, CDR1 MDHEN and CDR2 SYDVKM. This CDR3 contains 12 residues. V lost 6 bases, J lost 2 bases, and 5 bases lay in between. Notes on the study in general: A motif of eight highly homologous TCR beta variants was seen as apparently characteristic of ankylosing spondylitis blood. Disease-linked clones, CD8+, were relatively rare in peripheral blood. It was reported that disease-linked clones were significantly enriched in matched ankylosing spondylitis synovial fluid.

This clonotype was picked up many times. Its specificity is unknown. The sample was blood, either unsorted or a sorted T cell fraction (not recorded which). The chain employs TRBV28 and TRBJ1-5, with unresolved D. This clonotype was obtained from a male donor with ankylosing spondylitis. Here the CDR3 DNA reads TGTGCCAGCAGGGCGGGCAATCAGCCCCAGCATTTT. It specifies CASRAGNQPQHF.